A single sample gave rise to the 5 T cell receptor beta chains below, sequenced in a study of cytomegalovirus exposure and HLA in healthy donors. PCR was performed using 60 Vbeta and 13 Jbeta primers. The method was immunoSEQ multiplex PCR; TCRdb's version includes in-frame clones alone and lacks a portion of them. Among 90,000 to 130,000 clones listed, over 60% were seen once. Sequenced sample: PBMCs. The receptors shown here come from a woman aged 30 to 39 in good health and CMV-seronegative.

The CDR3 DNA reads as TGTGCCAGTAGTATTGTCCATATCCCCACCCCTAACAATGAGCAGTTCTTC. This gives the protein CASSIVHIPTPNNEQFF. This sequence joins TRBV19 and TRBJ2-1; D ambiguous. Germline V CDR1 and CDR2: LNHDA, SQIVND (reference sequence). CDR3 length: 17 amino acids. V shed 3 bases and J shed 5 bases, with 20 bases lying between them.

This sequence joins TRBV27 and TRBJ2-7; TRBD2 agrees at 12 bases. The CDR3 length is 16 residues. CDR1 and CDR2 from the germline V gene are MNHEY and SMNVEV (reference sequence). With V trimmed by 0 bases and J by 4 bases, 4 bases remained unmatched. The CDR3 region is CASSLSLAGGAYEQYF. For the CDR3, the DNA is TGTGCCAGCAGTTTATCACTAGCGGGAGGAGCATACGAGCAGTACTTC.

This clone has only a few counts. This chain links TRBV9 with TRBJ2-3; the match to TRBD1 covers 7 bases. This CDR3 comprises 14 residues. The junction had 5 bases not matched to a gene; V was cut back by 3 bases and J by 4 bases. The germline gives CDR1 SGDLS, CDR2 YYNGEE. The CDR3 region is CASSAQDRADTQYF. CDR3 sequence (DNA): TGTGCCAGCAGCGCCCAAGACAGGGCAGATACGCAGTATTTT. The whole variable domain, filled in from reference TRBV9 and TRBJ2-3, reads DSGVTQTPKHLITATGQRVTLRCSPRSGDLSVYWYQQSLDQGLQFLIQYYNGEERAKGNILERFSAQQFPDLHSELNLSSLELGDSALYFCASSAQDRADTQYFGPGTRLTVL.

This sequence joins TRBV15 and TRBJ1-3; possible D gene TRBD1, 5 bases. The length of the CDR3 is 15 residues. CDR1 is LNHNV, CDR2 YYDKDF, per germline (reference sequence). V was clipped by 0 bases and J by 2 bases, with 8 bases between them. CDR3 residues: CATSRDRGAGNTIYF. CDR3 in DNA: TGTGCCACCAGCAGAGATCGGGGGGCTGGAAACACCATATATTTT.

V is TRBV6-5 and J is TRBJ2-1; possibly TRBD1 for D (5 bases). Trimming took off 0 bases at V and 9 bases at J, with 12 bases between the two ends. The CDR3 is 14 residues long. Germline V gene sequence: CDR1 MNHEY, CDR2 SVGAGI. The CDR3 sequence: CASSYSTPQGEQFF. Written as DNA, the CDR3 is TGTGCCAGCAGTTACTCTACCCCCCAGGGTGAGCAGTTCTTC.